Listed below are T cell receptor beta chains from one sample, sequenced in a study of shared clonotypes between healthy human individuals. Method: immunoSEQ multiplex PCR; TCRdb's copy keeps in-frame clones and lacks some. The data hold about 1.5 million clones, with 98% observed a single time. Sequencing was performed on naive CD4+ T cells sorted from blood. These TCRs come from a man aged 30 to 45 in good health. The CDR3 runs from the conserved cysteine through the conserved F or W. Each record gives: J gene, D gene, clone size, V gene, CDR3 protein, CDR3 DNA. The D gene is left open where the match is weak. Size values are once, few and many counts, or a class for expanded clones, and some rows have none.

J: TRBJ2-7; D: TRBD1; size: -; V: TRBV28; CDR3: CASSLLTGGFNEQYF; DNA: TGTGCCAGCAGTTTATTGACAGGGGGCTTCAACGAGCAGTACTTC
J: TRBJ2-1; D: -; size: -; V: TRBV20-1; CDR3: CSASPDLGQFF; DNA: TGCAGTGCTAGTCCCGACCTGGGGCAGTTCTTC
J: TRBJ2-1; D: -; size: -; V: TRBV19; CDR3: CASSIDVSSYNEQFF; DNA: TGTGCCAGTAGTATTGACGTGAGCTCCTACAATGAGCAGTTCTTC
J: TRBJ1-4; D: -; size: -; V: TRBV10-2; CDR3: CASSGLISSFNEKLFF; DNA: TGCGCCAGCAGTGGTCTGATCAGCTCTTTCAATGAAAAACTGTTTTTT
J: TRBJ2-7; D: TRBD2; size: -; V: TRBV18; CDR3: CASSPRGTRLSYEQYF; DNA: TGTGCCAGCTCACCGCGAGGGACTAGACTTTCCTACGAGCAGTACTTC
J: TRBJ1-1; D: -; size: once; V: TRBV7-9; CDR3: CASSARGLTEAFF; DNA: TGTGCCAGCAGCGCAAGGGGCCTCACTGAAGCTTTCTTT
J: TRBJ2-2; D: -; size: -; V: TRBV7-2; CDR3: CASIHLQGRPNTGELFF; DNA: TGTGCCAGCATCCACCTACAGGGGAGGCCGAACACCGGGGAGCTGTTTTTT
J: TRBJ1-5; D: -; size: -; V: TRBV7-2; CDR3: CASSLGQSNQPQHF; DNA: TGTGCCAGCAGCTTAGGACAGAGCAATCAGCCCCAGCATTTT
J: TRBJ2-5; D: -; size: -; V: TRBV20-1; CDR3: CSAILAETQYF; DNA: TGCAGTGCTATACTAGCAGAGACCCAGTACTTC
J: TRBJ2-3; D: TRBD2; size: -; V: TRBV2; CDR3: CARRRPSGRGTGTDTQYF; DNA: TGTGCCAGAAGAAGGCCTAGCGGGAGAGGAACCGGCACAGATACGCAGTATTTT
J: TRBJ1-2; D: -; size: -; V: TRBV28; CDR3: CASSKGGSTNYGYTF; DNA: TGTGCCAGCAGTAAGGGGGGGTCTACTAACTATGGCTACACCTTC
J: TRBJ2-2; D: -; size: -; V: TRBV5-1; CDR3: CASSIQGPNTGELFF; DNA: TGCGCCAGCAGCATCCAGGGACCTAACACCGGGGAGCTGTTTTTT
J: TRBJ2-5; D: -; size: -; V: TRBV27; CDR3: CASSFRSGGETQYF; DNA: TGTGCCAGCAGTTTCAGGAGTGGCGGAGAGACCCAGTACTTC
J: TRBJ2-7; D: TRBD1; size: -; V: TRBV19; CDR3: CASSRATGRAYEQYF; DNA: TGTGCCAGTAGTAGGGCGACAGGGAGAGCCTACGAGCAGTACTTC
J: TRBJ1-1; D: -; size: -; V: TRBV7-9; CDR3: CASSLALRRAGTEAFF; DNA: TGTGCCAGCAGCTTAGCGCTGAGGAGGGCGGGCACTGAAGCTTTCTTT
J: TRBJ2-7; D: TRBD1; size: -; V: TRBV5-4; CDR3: CASSLVGTAYEQYF; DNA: TGTGCCAGCAGCTTGGTGGGGACAGCCTACGAGCAGTACTTC
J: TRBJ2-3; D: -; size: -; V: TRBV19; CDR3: CASSIGVTDTQYF; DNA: TGTGCCAGTAGTATTGGGGTCACAGATACGCAGTATTTT
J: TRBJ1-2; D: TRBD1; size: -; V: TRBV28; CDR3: CARPTTGRRFFGYTF; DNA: TGTGCCAGACCCACGACAGGGCGGAGGTTCTTTGGCTACACCTTC
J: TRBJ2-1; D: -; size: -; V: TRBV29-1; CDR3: CSVDIGSYNEQFF; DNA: TGCAGCGTTGACATTGGCTCCTACAATGAGCAGTTCTTC
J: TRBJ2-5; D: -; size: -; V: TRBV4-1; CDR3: CASSLGTHFQDFQYF; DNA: TGCGCCAGCAGCCTTGGGACACACTTCCAAGACTTCCAGTACTTC
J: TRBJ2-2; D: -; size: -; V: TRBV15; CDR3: CATSGRAVGELFF; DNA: TGTGCCACCAGCGGCAGGGCCGTCGGGGAGCTGTTTTTT
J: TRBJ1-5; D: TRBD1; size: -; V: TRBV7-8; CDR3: CASSADRGLQPQHF; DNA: TGTGCCAGCAGTGCTGACAGGGGACTTCAGCCCCAGCATTTT
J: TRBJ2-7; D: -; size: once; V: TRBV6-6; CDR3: CASSRQVFYEQYF; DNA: TGTGCCAGCAGTCGACAGGTATTCTACGAGCAGTACTTC
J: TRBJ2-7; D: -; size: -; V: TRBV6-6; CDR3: CASSYSSSRTTTEQYF; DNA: TGTGCCAGCAGTTACTCGTCGAGCAGGACCACGACGGAGCAGTACTTC
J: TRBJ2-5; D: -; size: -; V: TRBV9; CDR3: CASSVDPTDYQETQYF; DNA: TGTGCCAGCAGCGTAGACCCGACAGACTACCAAGAGACCCAGTACTTC
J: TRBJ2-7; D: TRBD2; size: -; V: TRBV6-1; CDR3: CASSGGGRFYEQYF; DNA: TGTGCCAGCAGCGGGGGGGGTCGGTTCTACGAGCAGTACTTC
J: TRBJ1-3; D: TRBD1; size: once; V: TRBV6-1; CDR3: CASSESGGLNTIYF; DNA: TGTGCCAGCAGCGAATCAGGGGGCTTGAACACCATATATTTT
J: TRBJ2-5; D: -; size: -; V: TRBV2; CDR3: CASSEGAGRSPRETQYF; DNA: TGTGCCAGCAGTGAAGGGGCGGGTAGGTCACCCAGAGAGACCCAGTACTTC
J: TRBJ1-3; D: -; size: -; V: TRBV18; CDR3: CASASKGSGNTIYF; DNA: TGTGCCAGCGCAAGTAAGGGCTCTGGAAACACCATATATTTT
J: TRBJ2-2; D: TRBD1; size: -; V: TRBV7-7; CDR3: CASSVQGTGELFF; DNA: TGTGCCAGCAGCGTACAGGGGACCGGGGAGCTGTTTTTT
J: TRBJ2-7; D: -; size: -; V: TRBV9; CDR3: CASSLGLDVSYEQYF; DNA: TGTGCCAGCAGCCTGGGACTCGACGTCTCCTACGAGCAGTACTTC
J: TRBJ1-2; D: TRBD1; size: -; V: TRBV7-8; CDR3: CASNPRWDRGGGYTF; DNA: TGTGCCAGCAACCCACGGTGGGACAGGGGAGGTGGCTACACCTTC
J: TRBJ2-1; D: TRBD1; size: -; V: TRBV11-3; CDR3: CASSYATGGAYNEQFF; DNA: TGTGCCAGCAGTTACGCGACAGGGGGCGCCTACAATGAGCAGTTCTTC